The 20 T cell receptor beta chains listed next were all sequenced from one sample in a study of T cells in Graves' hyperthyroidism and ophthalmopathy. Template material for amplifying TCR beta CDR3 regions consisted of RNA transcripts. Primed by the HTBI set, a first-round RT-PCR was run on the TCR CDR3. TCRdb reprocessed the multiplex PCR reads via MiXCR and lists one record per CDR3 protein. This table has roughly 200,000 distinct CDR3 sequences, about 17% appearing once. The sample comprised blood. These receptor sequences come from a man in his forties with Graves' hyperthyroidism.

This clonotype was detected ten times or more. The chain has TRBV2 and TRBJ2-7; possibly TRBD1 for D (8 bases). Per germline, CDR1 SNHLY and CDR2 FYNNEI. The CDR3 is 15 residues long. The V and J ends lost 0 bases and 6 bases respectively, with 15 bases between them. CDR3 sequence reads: CASSEAYRGGSEQYF. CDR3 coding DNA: TGTGCCAGCAGTGAAGCTTACAGGGGGGGAAGCGAGCAGTACTTC.

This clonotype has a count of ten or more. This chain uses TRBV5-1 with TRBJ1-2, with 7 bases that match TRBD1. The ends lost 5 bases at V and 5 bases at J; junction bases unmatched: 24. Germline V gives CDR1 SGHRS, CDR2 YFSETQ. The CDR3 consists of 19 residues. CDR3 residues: CASRVQPGQVAIGIYGYTF. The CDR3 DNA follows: TGCGCCAGCAGAGTCCAACCCGGACAGGTCGCGATCGGAATATATGGCTACACCTTC.

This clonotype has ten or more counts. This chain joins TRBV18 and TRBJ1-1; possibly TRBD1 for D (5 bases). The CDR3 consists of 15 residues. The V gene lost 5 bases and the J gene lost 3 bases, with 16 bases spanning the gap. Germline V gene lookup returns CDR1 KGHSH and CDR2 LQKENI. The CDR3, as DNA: TGTGCCAGCTCAAACCTCGACGGACACGACACTGAAGCTTTCTTT. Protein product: CASSNLDGHDTEAFF.

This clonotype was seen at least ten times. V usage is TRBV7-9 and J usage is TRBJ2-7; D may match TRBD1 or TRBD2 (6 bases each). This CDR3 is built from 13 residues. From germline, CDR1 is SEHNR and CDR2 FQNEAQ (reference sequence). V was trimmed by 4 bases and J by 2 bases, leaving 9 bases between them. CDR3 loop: CASSSRGPYEQYF. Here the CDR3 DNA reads TGTGCCAGCAGCTCCCGGGGGCCCTACGAGCAGTACTTC.

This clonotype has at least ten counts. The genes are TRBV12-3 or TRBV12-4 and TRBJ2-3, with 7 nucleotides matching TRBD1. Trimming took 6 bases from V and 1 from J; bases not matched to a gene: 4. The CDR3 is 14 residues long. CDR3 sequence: CASSHGQGTDTQYF. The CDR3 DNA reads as TGTGCCAGCAGCCACGGACAGGGCACAGATACGCAGTATTTT.

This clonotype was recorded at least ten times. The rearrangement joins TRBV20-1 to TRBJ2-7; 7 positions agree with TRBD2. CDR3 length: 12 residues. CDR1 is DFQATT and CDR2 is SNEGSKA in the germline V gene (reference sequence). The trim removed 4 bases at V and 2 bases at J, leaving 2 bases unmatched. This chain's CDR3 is CSAKGLAYEQYF. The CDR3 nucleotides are TGCAGTGCTAAAGGACTAGCCTACGAGCAGTACTTC.

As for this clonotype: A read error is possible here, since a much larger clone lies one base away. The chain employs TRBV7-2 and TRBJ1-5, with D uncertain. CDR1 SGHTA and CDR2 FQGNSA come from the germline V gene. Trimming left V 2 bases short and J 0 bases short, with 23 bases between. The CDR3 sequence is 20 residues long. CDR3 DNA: TGTGCCAGCAGCTTAAGGTTTGGTACTGGGAATACCAATAGCAATCAGCCCCAGCATTTT. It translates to CASSLRFGTGNTNSNQPQHF. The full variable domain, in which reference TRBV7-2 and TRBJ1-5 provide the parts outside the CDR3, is GAGVSQSPSNKVTEKGKDVELRCDPISGHTALYWYRQSLGQGLEFLIYFQGNSAPDKSGLPSDRFSAERTGGSVSTLTIQRTQQEDSAVYLCASSLRFGTGNTNSNQPQHFGDGTRLSIL.

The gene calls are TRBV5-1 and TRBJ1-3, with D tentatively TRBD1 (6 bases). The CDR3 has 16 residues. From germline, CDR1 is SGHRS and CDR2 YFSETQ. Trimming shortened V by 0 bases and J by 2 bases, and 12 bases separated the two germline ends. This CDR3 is CASSLAGGGTGNTIYF. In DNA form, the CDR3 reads TGCGCCAGCAGCTTGGCCGGAGGGGGTACTGGAAACACCATATATTTT.

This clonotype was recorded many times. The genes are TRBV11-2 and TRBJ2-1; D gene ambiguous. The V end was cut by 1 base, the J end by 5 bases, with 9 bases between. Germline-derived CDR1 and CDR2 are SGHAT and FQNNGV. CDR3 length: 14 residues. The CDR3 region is CASSLGLTNNEQFF. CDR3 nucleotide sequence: TGTGCCAGCAGCTTAGGCCTGACGAACAATGAGCAGTTCTTC.

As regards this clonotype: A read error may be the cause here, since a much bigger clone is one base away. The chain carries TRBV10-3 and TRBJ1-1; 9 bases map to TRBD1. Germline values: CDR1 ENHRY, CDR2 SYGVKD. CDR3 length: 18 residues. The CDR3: CAISEIRPGQGVVPEASF. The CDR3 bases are TGTGCCATCAGTGAGATACGACCGGGACAGGGAGTTGTTCCTGAAGCTTCCTTT.

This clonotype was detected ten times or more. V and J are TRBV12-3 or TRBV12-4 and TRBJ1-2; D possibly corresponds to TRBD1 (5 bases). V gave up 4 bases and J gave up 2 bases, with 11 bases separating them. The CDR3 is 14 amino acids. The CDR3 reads CASSSPTENYGYTF. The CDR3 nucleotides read TGTGCCAGCAGTTCTCCGACAGAGAACTATGGCTACACCTTC.

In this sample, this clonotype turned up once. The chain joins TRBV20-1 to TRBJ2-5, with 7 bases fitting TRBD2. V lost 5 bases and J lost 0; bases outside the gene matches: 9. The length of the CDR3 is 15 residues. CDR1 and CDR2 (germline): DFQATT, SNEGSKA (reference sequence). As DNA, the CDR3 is TGCAGTGCTTCATCCCCCGGACTAGACCAAGAGACCCAGTACTTC. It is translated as CSASSPGLDQETQYF.

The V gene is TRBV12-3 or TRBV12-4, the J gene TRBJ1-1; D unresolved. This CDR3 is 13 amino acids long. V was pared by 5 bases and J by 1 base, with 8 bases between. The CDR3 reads CASSGRTNTEAFF. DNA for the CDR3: TGTGCCAGCAGTGGCAGAACGAACACTGAAGCTTTCTTT.

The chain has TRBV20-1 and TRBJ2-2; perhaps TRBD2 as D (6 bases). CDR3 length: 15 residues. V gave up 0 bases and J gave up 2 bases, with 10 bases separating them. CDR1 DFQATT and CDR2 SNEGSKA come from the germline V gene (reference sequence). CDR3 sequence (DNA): TGCAGTGCTAGAGATGGGGCGGGAAACACCGGGGAGCTGTTTTTT. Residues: CSARDGAGNTGELFF.

The CDR3 here is CASSQLAGGPETQYF. CDR3 in DNA: TGTGCCAGCAGCCAACTAGCGGGGGGGCCAGAGACCCAGTACTTC. The V and J genes are TRBV7-9 and TRBJ2-5, with 13 bases lining up with TRBD2. Germline-derived CDR1 and CDR2 are SEHNR and FQNEAQ (reference sequence). The CDR3 consists of 15 residues. V trimming: 5 bases; J trimming: 4 bases; junction bases outside the gene matches: 4.

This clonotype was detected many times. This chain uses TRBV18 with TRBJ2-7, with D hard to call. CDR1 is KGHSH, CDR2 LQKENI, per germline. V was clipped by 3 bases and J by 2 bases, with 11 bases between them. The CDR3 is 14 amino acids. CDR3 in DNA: TGTGCCAGCTCACCTTGGGGTGGGGCCTACGAGCAGTACTTC. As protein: CASSPWGGAYEQYF.

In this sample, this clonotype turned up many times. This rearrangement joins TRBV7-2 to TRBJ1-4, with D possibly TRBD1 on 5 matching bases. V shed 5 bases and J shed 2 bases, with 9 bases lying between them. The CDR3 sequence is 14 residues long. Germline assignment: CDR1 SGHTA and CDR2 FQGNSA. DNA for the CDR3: TGTGCCAGCAGCCCAGGGTGGACTAATGAAAAACTGTTTTTT. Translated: CASSPGWTNEKLFF.

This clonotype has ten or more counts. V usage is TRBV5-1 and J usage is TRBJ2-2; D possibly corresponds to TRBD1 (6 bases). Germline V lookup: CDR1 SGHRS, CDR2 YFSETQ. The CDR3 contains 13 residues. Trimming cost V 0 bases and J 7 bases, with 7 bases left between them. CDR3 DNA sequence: TGCGCCAGCAGCTTGGACAGGGTCGGGGAGCTGTTTTTT. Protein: CASSLDRVGELFF.

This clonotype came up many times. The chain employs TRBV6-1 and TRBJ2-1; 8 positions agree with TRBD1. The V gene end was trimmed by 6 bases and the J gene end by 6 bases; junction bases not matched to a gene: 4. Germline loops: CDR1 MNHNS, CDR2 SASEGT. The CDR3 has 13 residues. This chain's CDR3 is CASRSGQVNEQFF. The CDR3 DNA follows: TGTGCCAGCAGGTCGGGACAGGTCAATGAGCAGTTCTTC.

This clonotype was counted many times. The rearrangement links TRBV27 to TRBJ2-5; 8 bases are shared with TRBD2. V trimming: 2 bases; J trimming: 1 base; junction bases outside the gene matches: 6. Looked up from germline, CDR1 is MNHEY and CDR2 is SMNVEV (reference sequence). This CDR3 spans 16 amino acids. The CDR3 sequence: CASSLGGREAQETQYF. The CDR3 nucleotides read TGTGCCAGCAGTTTAGGTGGGCGGGAGGCCCAAGAGACCCAGTACTTC.